Below, 3 T cell receptor beta chains from the same sample are listed, as sequenced in a study of cytomegalovirus exposure and HLA in healthy donors. Use of 60 Vbeta and 13 Jbeta primers characterized the PCR. Using immunoSEQ multiplex PCR, the repertoire was profiled, and TCRdb retains in-frame clones only, with some absent. The sample consists of about 57,000 clones, approximately 80% of them appearing once. Sequencing was done on a sample of PBMCs. These TCRs come from a man younger than 40 in good health and CMV-seronegative.

The chain is built from TRBV19 and TRBJ1-4, with 9 nucleotides matching TRBD1. J gave up 0 bases and V 4 bases, and 6 bases lay outside the gene matches. The CDR3 is 17 residues long. Germline V gene lookup returns CDR1 LNHDA and CDR2 SQIVND (reference sequence). DNA of the CDR3: TGTGCCAGTAGTAGTGGACAGGGGCGGGCAACTAATGAAAAACTGTTTTTT. Translation: CASSSGQGRATNEKLFF.

This clone was counted once. The chain's CDR3 is CASSLLGGYGYTF. CDR3 in DNA: TGTGCCAGCAGCCTACTCGGGGGGTATGGCTACACCTTC. The chain is built from TRBV7-2 and TRBJ1-2; a weak D match, TRBD1 (5 bases). V was cut by 5 bases and J by 5 bases, with 12 bases left in between. Germline values: CDR1 SGHTA, CDR2 FQGNSA. This CDR3 region has 13 residues.

The chain has TRBV5-6 and TRBJ1-2; TRBD1 is a possible D gene (6 bases). CDR3 length: 17 amino acids. CDR1 and CDR2 (germline): SGHDT, YYEEEE. V was clipped by 4 bases and J by 1 base, with 20 bases between them. CDR3 nucleotides: TGTGCCAGCAGCCAGATGGGGAGAGGGGGGGATAACTATGGCTACACCTTC. Encoded protein: CASSQMGRGGDNYGYTF.